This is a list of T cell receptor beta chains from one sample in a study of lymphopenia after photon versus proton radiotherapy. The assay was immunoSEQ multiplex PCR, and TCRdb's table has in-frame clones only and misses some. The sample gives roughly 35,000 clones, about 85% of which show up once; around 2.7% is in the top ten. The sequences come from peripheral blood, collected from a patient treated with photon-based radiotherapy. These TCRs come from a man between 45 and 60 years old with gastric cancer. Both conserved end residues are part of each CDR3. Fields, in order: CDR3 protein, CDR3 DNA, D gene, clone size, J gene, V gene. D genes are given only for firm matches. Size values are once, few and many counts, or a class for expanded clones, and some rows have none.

CDR3: CASSPRLASDYEQYF
DNA: TGTGCCAGCAGTCCCCGACTAGCGTCTGACTACGAGCAGTACTTC
D: TRBD2
size: .
J: TRBJ2-7
V: TRBV28

CDR3: CARSGSTGGYSNQPQHF
DNA: TGTGCCAGAAGCGGTAGTACAGGGGGCTATAGCAATCAGCCCCAGCATTTT
D: TRBD1
size: .
J: TRBJ1-5
V: TRBV5-3

CDR3: CAWSVPRPHGGYTF
DNA: TGTGCCTGGAGTGTTCCCAGGCCGCACGGTGGCTACACCTTC
D: .
size: .
J: TRBJ1-2
V: TRBV30

CDR3: CASSPGDRGTGELFF
DNA: TGTGCCAGCAGTCCAGGGGACAGGGGCACCGGGGAGCTGTTTTTT
D: TRBD1
size: once
J: TRBJ2-2
V: TRBV28

CDR3: CASSRGQGTTGELFF
DNA: TGTGCCAGCAGCCGGGGACAGGGGACCACCGGGGAGCTGTTTTTT
D: TRBD1
size: .
J: TRBJ2-2
V: TRBV5-6

CDR3: CASRAAWGSNTEAFF
DNA: TGTGCCAGCAGGGCCGCTTGGGGTTCGAACACTGAAGCTTTCTTT
D: .
size: .
J: TRBJ1-1
V: TRBV5-4

CDR3: CASLYLPGKTYGYTF
DNA: TGTGCCAGCTTGTATCTACCAGGAAAGACCTATGGCTACACCTTC
D: .
size: .
J: TRBJ1-2
V: TRBV5-4

CDR3: CASSSGQGAIGELFF
DNA: TGTGCCAGCAGCAGCGGACAGGGGGCAATCGGGGAGCTGTTTTTT
D: TRBD1
size: .
J: TRBJ2-2
V: TRBV5-8

CDR3: CAWSTAGGIDTQYF
DNA: TGTGCCTGGAGTACGGCGGGAGGGATAGATACGCAGTATTTT
D: TRBD2
size: .
J: TRBJ2-3
V: TRBV30

CDR3: CASSFKRDPSGANVLTF
DNA: TGTGCCAGCAGCTTTAAGCGAGACCCCTCTGGGGCCAACGTCCTGACTTTC
D: .
size: .
J: TRBJ2-6
V: TRBV7-2

CDR3: CASSYGTKNYGYTF
DNA: TGTGCCAGCAGCTACGGGACAAAGAACTATGGCTACACCTTC
D: .
size: .
J: TRBJ1-2
V: TRBV5-6

CDR3: CASSLLAGTYNEQFF
DNA: TGTGCCAGCAGTCTACTAGCGGGAACGTACAATGAGCAGTTCTTC
D: TRBD2
size: .
J: TRBJ2-1
V: TRBV2

CDR3: CASSQILGGTQYF
DNA: TGCGCCAGCAGCCAAATACTCGGGGGGACCCAGTACTTC
D: .
size: .
J: TRBJ2-5
V: TRBV4-1

CDR3: CASAGQGAIDTQYF
DNA: TGCGCCAGCGCGGGACAGGGGGCAATAGATACGCAGTATTTT
D: TRBD1
size: once
J: TRBJ2-3
V: TRBV5-1

CDR3: CASSPTGPYGYTF
DNA: TGTGCCAGCAGCCCCACAGGGCCCTACGGCTACACCTTC
D: .
size: .
J: TRBJ1-2
V: TRBV14

CDR3: CASSEAGANTEAFF
DNA: TGTGCCAGCAGTGAAGCGGGGGCGAACACTGAAGCTTTCTTT
D: .
size: .
J: TRBJ1-1
V: TRBV25-1

CDR3: CASSLGLSSSYEQYF
DNA: TGTGCCAGCAGCTTGGGACTTTCGAGCTCCTACGAGCAGTACTTC
D: .
size: .
J: TRBJ2-7
V: TRBV5-6

CDR3: CASSETVSGTEAFF
DNA: TGTGCCAGCAGTGAAACAGTCTCGGGCACTGAAGCTTTCTTT
D: .
size: .
J: TRBJ1-1
V: TRBV6-4